This TCR beta chain was captured by sequencing in a study of blood T cell repertoires in COVID-19. The method was immunoSEQ multiplex PCR; TCRdb's version includes in-frame clones alone and lacks a portion of them. Among roughly 120,000 clones listed, approximately 85% were seen once. The CDR3 is 18 amino acids. Germline CDR1 is SGHRS and CDR2 is YFSETQ. V shed 4 bases and J shed 1 base, with 22 bases lying between them. The receptor was isolated from a woman in her sixties with COVID-19, enrolled during active disease. The sample comprised peripheral blood. J is TRBJ2-3 and V is TRBV5-1; D gene unclear. The CDR3 sequence: CASSALSVRQTGTDTQYF. The DNA of the CDR3 is TGCGCCAGCAGCGCACTCTCGGTCCGCCAAACGGGCACAGATACGCAGTATTTT.